The 30 T cell receptor beta chains below were found in one sample sequenced in a study of blood T cell repertoires in COVID-19. Clones were read by immunoSEQ multiplex PCR, and TCRdb kept only the in-frame ones, dropping some. The sample holds about 250,000 clones, approximately 88% seen once. Sequenced input: peripheral blood. These receptor sequences come from a woman aged 25 to 45 with acute or convalescent COVID-19.

The chain joins TRBV18 to TRBJ2-2, with 11 bases fitting TRBD1. Per germline, CDR1 KGHSH and CDR2 LQKENI. CDR3 length: 16 amino acids. The V segment lost 2 bases and the J segment 4 bases; nucleotides outside the gene matches: 3. CDR3 in amino acids: CASSPGQGAVTGELFF. Written as DNA, the CDR3 is TGTGCCAGCTCACCAGGACAGGGGGCGGTCACCGGGGAGCTGTTTTTT.

This clone was detected only once. CDR3 DNA: TGTGCCAGCAGCCTGTTGGCTAGCGGGACACGGGCCAATGAGCAGTTCTTC. It specifies CASSLLASGTRANEQFF. The chain combines TRBV5-6 with TRBJ2-1; 9 bases are a match to TRBD2. Germline trimming cut 4 bases from V and 6 bases from J; bases unmatched to any gene: 14. Germline V gene lookup returns CDR1 SGHDT and CDR2 YYEEEE. The CDR3 consists of 17 residues.

V and J are TRBV19 and TRBJ1-2; 11 bases are a match to TRBD1. The germline CDR1 and CDR2 sequences are LNHDA and SQIVND (reference sequence). V was clipped by 6 bases and J by 6 bases; unmatched bases: 6. CDR3 length equals 14 residues. The CDR3 here is CASRQDRGRDGYTF. As DNA, the CDR3 is TGTGCCAGTAGACAGGACAGGGGGCGCGATGGCTACACCTTC.

This sequence joins TRBV9 and TRBJ2-3, with 8 bases identical to TRBD1. The junction had 6 bases not matched to a gene; V was cut back by 4 bases and J by 2 bases. The CDR3 is made up of 15 amino acids. Germline CDR1 is SGDLS and CDR2 is YYNGEE. This CDR3 reads CASSPRTGSTDTQYF. The CDR3, as DNA: TGTGCCAGCAGCCCCCGGACAGGGTCCACAGATACGCAGTATTTT.

The chain has TRBV27 and TRBJ1-2; TRBD1 matches at 9 bases. Trimming at V came to 4 bases and at J to 4 bases, leaving 10 bases not matched to a gene. Per the germline V gene, CDR1 is MNHEY and CDR2 is SMNVEV (reference sequence). This CDR3 is built from 16 residues. CDR3 coding DNA: TGTGCCAGCAGTTCCAAAAACAGGGGGCCGGGCTATGGCTACACCTTC. Translating gives CASSSKNRGPGYGYTF.

The chain is built from TRBV28 and TRBJ2-1; possible D gene TRBD2, 6 bases. Per the germline V gene, CDR1 is MDHEN and CDR2 is SYDVKM. This CDR3 contains 19 residues. Between the trimmed V and J ends, which lost 7 bases and 7 bases, there was a span of 32 bases. CDR3 sequence reads: CASNQLPLSGVVIRNEQFF. The CDR3, as DNA: TGTGCCAGCAACCAATTACCCCTTTCGGGAGTAGTGATTCGTAATGAGCAGTTCTTC.

The gene calls are TRBV7-2 and TRBJ1-3; no reliable D call. V was trimmed by 3 bases and J by 5 bases, leaving 5 bases between them. Germline V gene data show CDR1 as SGHTA and CDR2 as FQGNSA. This CDR3 has 12 residues. CDR3 coding DNA: TGTGCCAGCAGCTTCGTAAGAAACACCATATATTTT. Translated: CASSFVRNTIYF. The complete variable domain, with remaining parts taken from reference TRBV7-2 and TRBJ1-3, reads GAGVSQSPSNKVTEKGKDVELRCDPISGHTALYWYRQSLGQGLEFLIYFQGNSAPDKSGLPSDRFSAERTGGSVSTLTIQRTQQEDSAVYLCASSFVRNTIYFGEGSWLTVV.

V and J are TRBV5-1 and TRBJ2-7, with D maybe TRBD2 (5 bases). CDR1 SGHRS and CDR2 YFSETQ come from the germline V gene. This CDR3 has 13 amino acids. V lost 4 bases and J 6 bases, leaving 14 bases between the germline ends. The CDR3 bases are TGCGCCAGCAGCACCCGGGGTGTCGGCGAGCAGTACTTC. Encoded protein: CASSTRGVGEQYF.

The CDR3 here is CASGFQTGRGPDQPQHF. In DNA, the CDR3 is TGTGCTAGTGGTTTTCAGACGGGGAGGGGACCAGATCAGCCCCAGCATTTT. The V gene is TRBV12-5, the J gene TRBJ1-5, with a possible D match to TRBD1 (5 bases). The CDR3 spans 17 residues. CDR1 is LGHNT and CDR2 is FRNRAP in the germline V gene. V lost 3 bases and J lost 5, with 20 bases in between.

The table lists this clone with a count of one. The chain links TRBV4-3 to TRBJ1-1; possibly TRBD1 for D (5 bases). V was pared by 0 bases and J by 4 bases, with 12 bases between. Germline V gives CDR1 LGHNA, CDR2 YSLEER. The CDR3 contains 15 residues. This CDR3 reads CASSQDSGVLTEAFF. In nucleotides, the CDR3 is TGCGCCAGCAGCCAAGATTCGGGGGTACTCACTGAAGCTTTCTTT.

The chain couples TRBV5-4 to TRBJ1-3; the D is unclear. This CDR3 contains 13 residues. V was shortened by 1 base and J by 7 bases, with 9 bases between the two germline ends. Germline CDR1 and CDR2: SGHNT and YYREEE (reference sequence). In DNA form, the CDR3 reads TGTGCCAGCAGCTTGCTACGAGGCAACACCATATATTTT. The encoded protein is CASSLLRGNTIYF.

The J gene is TRBJ2-7, the V gene TRBV29-1, with 10 bases that match TRBD1. V was pared by 2 bases and J by 3 bases, with 10 bases of the junction left unmatched. Germline V gene sequence: CDR1 SQVTM, CDR2 ANQGSEA. This CDR3 is built from 16 residues. The CDR3 spells CSVEIAGTGVLYEQYF. CDR3 sequence (DNA): TGCAGCGTTGAAATAGCCGGGACAGGGGTTCTCTACGAGCAGTACTTC.

The V gene is TRBV7-9, the J gene TRBJ2-5; D not certain. This CDR3 spans 14 amino acids. Germline CDR1 SEHNR, CDR2 FQNEAQ (reference sequence). Trimming removed 5 bases from V and 0 bases from J, with 10 bases in between. The CDR3 DNA is TGTGCCAGCAGCCTTAGACTCGACCAAGAGACCCAGTACTTC. This codes for CASSLRLDQETQYF. The variable domain in full, with the rest retrieved from reference TRBV7-9 and TRBJ2-5, is DTGVSQNPRHKITKRGQNVTFRCDPISEHNRLYWYRQTLGQGPEFLTYFQNEAQLEKSRLLSDRFSAERPKGSFSTLEIQRTEQGDSAMYLCASSLRLDQETQYFGPGTRLLVL.

The J gene is TRBJ2-3, the V gene TRBV7-8; D is undetermined. The V end lost 7 bases, the J end lost 7 bases, and 24 bases lay between the germline ends. This CDR3 is 16 amino acids long. Germline assignment: CDR1 SGHVS and CDR2 FQNEAQ. The CDR3 DNA sequence: TGTGCCAGCAACAAGCCCGCGGCCAATGACCCATATACGCAGTATTTT. Translated: CASNKPAANDPYTQYF.

This clone was observed a few times. The genes are TRBV20-1 and TRBJ1-5, with 7 positions matching TRBD1. CDR1 and CDR2 (germline): DFQATT, SNEGSKA (reference sequence). This CDR3 comprises 15 residues. Unmatched junction bases numbered 9, after V lost 3 bases and J lost 4 bases. CDR3 in amino acids: CSASRPGQVNQPQHF. DNA for the CDR3: TGCAGTGCTAGTCGTCCCGGACAGGTAAATCAGCCCCAGCATTTT.

The chain uses TRBV7-8 and TRBJ2-5, with TRBD2 identical over 7 bases. The trim removed 5 bases at V and 6 bases at J, leaving 6 bases unmatched. The V gene's germline CDR1 is SGHVS and CDR2 FQNEAQ. The CDR3 is 13 residues long. In DNA form, the CDR3 reads TGTGCCAGCAGCCCGATGGGGGGGAAGACCCAGTACTTC. Translated: CASSPMGGKTQYF.

This chain links TRBV7-2 with TRBJ2-7; the D is unclear. The CDR3 runs to 13 residues. Germline loops: CDR1 SGHTA, CDR2 FQGNSA. Trimming pared 5 bases from V and 5 bases from J, leaving 13 bases between. The CDR3 DNA follows: TGTGCCAGCAGCCAATTACCGGTAGACGAGCAGTACTTC. Protein product: CASSQLPVDEQYF.

The rearrangement joins TRBV7-9 to TRBJ2-7, with TRBD1 matching over 9 bases. The J segment lost 0 bases and the V segment lost 5 bases, leaving 2 bases of the junction unmatched. Germline V lookup: CDR1 SEHNR, CDR2 FQNEAQ (reference sequence). This CDR3 is built from 14 residues. CDR3 protein: CASSPTGGSYEQYF. The CDR3 DNA is TGTGCCAGCAGCCCGACAGGGGGCTCCTACGAGCAGTACTTC.

The chain links TRBV7-9 to TRBJ2-7; 7 nucleotides agree with TRBD2. The CDR3 is made up of 15 amino acids. Germline CDR1 is SEHNR and CDR2 is FQNEAQ (reference sequence). The ends lost 6 bases at V and 1 base at J; junction bases unmatched: 9. The CDR3 loop reads CASSRLGLGSYEQYF. CDR3 DNA sequence: TGTGCCAGCAGTCGGTTAGGACTAGGGTCCTACGAGCAGTACTTC.

This clone was counted once. This chain links TRBV5-1 with TRBJ2-5; D is perhaps TRBD2 (6 bases). Trimming shortened V by 3 bases and J by 8 bases, and 17 bases separated the two germline ends. This CDR3 is 14 amino acids long. Germline lookup yields CDR1 SGHRS and CDR2 YFSETQ. The CDR3, as DNA: TGCGCCAGCAGCTCCGAAGGAGGGTGGGGTACCCAGTACTTC. Translating it yields CASSSEGGWGTQYF.

V gene TRBV14 combines with J gene TRBJ1-3, with 9 bases that match TRBD1. CDR3 length: 16 residues. V dropped 4 bases and J dropped 1; count of bases not matched to a gene: 5. CDR1 is SGHDN, CDR2 FVKESK, per germline. DNA of the CDR3: TGTGCCAGCAGCCGCCGGGACAGGGCTTCTGGAAACACCATATATTTT. Protein product: CASSRRDRASGNTIYF.

This sequence joins TRBV6-5 and TRBJ1-2; D is unclear. V lost 4 bases and J 2 bases, leaving 11 bases between the germline ends. Germline V CDR1 and CDR2: MNHEY, SVGAGI. The CDR3 contains 14 residues. CDR3 coding DNA: TGTGCCAGCAGTTCGGAGGACCTCAACTATGGCTACACCTTC. Translating gives CASSSEDLNYGYTF.

This chain links TRBV2 with TRBJ2-5; TRBD1 matches at 7 bases. J lost 5 bases, V lost 3 bases, and 6 bases had no gene match. Germline lookup yields CDR1 SNHLY and CDR2 FYNNEI. The CDR3 has 14 amino acids. This chain's CDR3 is CASSDDREKETQYF. The CDR3 DNA sequence: TGTGCCAGCAGTGACGACAGGGAAAAGGAGACCCAGTACTTC.

V usage is TRBV10-3 and J usage is TRBJ1-2; D might be TRBD1 (6 bases). This CDR3 spans 16 amino acids. Trimming took off 5 bases at V and 8 bases at J, with 24 bases between the two ends. Germline values: CDR1 ENHRY, CDR2 SYGVKD. The CDR3: CAISMKWGQSSQGYTF. The CDR3 DNA reads TGTGCCATCAGTATGAAATGGGGGCAGTCTTCTCAGGGCTACACCTTC.

This clone was detected once. The chain combines TRBV5-4 with TRBJ1-2, with a weak D call TRBD1 (5 bases). The germline V and J ends were trimmed by 4 bases and 0 bases, with 13 bases remaining between them. This CDR3 comprises 15 residues. Germline CDR1 is SGHNT and CDR2 is YYREEE (reference sequence). Here the CDR3 reads CASSPGPTANYGYTF. The DNA for the CDR3 is TGTGCCAGCAGCCCCGGGCCGACAGCTAACTATGGCTACACCTTC.

This clone was counted ten times or more. The chain carries TRBV7-8 and TRBJ2-7; 8 bases are shared with TRBD2. The J segment lost 4 bases and the V segment lost 5 bases, leaving 10 bases of the junction unmatched. There are 15 residues in the CDR3. Germline CDR1 SGHVS, CDR2 FQNEAQ. The CDR3 nucleotides read TGTGCCAGCAGCCTCATCGGGGGGGCAGATTACGAGCAGTACTTC. Translation gives CASSLIGGADYEQYF.

V gene TRBV5-4 combines with J gene TRBJ1-6; D gene unclear. Germline V CDR1 and CDR2: SGHNT, YYREEE (reference sequence). The CDR3 extends over 13 amino acids. V was trimmed by 1 base and J by 10 bases, leaving 9 bases between them. The CDR3 DNA sequence: TGTGCCAGCAGCTTGTTTGCGGGCTCACCCCTCCACTTT. The encoded protein is CASSLFAGSPLHF.

This chain links TRBV4-3 with TRBJ2-1; TRBD2 matches 13 bases. The V and J ends lost 0 bases and 6 bases, in that order; junction bases with no gene match: 14. The CDR3 is made up of 20 amino acids. Germline CDR1 and CDR2: LGHNA and YSLEER. CDR3 region: CASSQELAGGPERIPNEQFF. The DNA for the CDR3 is TGCGCCAGCAGCCAAGAACTAGCGGGAGGGCCAGAGAGGATACCCAATGAGCAGTTCTTC.

There are a few counts of this clone. Other DNA sequences in this sample translate to the same CDR3. This chain connects TRBV6-6 to TRBJ2-7; TRBD2 aligns across 10 bases. Germline trimming cut 7 bases from V and 2 bases from J; bases unmatched to any gene: 2. The CDR3 runs 13 residues. Germline CDR1 is MNHNY and CDR2 is SVGAGI (reference sequence). In nucleotides, the CDR3 is TGTGCCAGCAACCTAGCGGGGGCCTACGAGCAGTACTTC. Its protein is CASNLAGAYEQYF.

The chain couples TRBV5-6 to TRBJ2-1; TRBD2 agrees at 10 bases. Germline trimming cut 4 bases from V and 0 bases from J; bases unmatched to any gene: 7. Germline CDR1 reads SGHDT; CDR2 reads YYEEEE. This CDR3 has 17 residues. The CDR3 DNA sequence: TGTGCCAGCAGCCCTAGGACTAGCGGAAGCTCCTACAATGAGCAGTTCTTC. Translation: CASSPRTSGSSYNEQFF.